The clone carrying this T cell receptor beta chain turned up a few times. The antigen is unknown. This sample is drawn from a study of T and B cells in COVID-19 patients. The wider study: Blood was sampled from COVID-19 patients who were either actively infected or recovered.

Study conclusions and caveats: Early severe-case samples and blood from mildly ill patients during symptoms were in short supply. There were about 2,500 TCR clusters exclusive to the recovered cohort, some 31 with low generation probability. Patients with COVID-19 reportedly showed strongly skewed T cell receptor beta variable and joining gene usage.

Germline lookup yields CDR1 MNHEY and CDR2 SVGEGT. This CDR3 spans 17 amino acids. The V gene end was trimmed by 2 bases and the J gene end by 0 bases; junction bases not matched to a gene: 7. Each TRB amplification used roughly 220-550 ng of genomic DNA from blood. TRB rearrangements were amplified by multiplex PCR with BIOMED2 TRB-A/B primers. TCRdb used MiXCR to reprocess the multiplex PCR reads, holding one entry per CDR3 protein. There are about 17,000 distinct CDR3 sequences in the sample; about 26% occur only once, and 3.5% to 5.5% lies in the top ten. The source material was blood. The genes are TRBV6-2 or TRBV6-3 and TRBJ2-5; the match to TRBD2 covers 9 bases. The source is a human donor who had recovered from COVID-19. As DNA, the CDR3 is TGTGCCAGCAGTTACGAGATTGGCGGGGGGGACCAAGAGACCCAGTACTTC. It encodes CASSYEIGGGDQETQYF.